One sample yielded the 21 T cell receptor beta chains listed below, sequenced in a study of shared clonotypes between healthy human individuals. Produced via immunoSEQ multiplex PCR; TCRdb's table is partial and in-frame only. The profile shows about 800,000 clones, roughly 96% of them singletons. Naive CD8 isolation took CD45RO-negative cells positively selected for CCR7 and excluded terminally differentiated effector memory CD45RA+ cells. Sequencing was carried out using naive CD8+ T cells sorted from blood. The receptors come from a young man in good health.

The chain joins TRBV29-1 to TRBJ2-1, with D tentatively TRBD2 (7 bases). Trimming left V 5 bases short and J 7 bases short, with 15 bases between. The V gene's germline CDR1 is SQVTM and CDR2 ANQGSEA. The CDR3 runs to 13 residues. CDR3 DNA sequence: TGCAGCGTTTCGGTACAGGGAGGGAATGAGCAGTTCTTC. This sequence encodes CSVSVQGGNEQFF.

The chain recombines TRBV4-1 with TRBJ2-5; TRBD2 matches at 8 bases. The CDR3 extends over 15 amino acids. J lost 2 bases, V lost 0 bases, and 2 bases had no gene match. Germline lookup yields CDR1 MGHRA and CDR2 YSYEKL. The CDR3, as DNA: TGCGCCAGCAGCCAAGAGGGACTAGGGCAAGAGACCCAGTACTTC. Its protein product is CASSQEGLGQETQYF.

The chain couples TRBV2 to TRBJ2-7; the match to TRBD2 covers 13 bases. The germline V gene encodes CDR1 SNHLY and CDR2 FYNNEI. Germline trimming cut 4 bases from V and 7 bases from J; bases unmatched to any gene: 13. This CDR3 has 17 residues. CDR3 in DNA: TGTGCCAGCAGTGTTCCACGCGGACTAGCGGGAGTTAAGGAGCAGTACTTC. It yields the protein CASSVPRGLAGVKEQYF.

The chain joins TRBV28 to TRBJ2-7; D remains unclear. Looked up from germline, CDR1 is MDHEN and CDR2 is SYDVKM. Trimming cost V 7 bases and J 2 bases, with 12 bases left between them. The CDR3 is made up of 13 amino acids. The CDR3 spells CASKSRATYEQYF. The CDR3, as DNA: TGTGCCAGCAAATCCCGAGCGACCTACGAGCAGTACTTC. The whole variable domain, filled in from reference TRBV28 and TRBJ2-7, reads DVKVTQSSRYLVKRTGEKVFLECVQDMDHENMFWYRQDPGLGLRLIYFSYDVKMKEKGDIPEGYSVSREKKERFSLILESASTNQTSMYLCASKSRATYEQYFGPGTRLTVT.

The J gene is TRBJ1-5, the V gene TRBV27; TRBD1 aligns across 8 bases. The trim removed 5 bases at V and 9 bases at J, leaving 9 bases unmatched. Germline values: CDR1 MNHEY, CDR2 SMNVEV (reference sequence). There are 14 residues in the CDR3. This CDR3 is CASSQTGGILPQHF. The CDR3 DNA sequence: TGTGCCAGCAGTCAAACAGGGGGAATTCTGCCCCAGCATTTT.

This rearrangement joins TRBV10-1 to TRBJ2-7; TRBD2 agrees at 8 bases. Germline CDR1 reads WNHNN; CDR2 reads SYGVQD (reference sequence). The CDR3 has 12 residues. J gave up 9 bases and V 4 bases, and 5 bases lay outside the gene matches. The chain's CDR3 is CASSASGSVQYF. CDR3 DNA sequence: TGCGCCAGCAGTGCGAGCGGGAGTGTGCAGTACTTC.

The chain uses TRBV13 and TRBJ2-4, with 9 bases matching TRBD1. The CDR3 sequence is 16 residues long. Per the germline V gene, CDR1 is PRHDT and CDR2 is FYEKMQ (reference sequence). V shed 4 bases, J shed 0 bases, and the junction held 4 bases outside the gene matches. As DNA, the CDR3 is TGTGCCAGCAGCTGGACAGGGGTTCTAGCCAAAAACATTCAGTACTTC. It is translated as CASSWTGVLAKNIQYF.

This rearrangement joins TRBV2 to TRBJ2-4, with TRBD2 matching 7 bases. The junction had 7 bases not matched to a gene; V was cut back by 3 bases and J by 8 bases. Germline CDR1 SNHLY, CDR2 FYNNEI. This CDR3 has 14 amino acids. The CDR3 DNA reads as TGTGCCAGCAGTGAGGGGCGGGGGATCTACATTCAGTACTTC. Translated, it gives CASSEGRGIYIQYF.

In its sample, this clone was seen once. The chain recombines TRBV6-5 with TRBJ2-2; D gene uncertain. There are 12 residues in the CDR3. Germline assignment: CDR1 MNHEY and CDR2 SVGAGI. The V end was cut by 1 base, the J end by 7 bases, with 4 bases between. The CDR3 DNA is TGTGCCAGCAGTTACTATGGCGGGGAGCTGTTTTTT. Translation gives CASSYYGGELFF.

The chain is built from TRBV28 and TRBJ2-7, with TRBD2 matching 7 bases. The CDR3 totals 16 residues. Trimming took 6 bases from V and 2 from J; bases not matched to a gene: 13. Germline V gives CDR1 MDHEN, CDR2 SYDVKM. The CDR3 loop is CASRPVGTTNPYEQYF. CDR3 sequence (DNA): TGTGCCAGCAGGCCCGTCGGGACTACCAATCCCTACGAGCAGTACTTC.

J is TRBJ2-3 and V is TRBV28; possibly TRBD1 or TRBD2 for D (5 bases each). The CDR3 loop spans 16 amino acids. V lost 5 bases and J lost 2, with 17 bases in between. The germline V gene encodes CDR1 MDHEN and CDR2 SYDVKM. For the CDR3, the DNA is TGTGCCAGCAGTCCCGGGACCAACTCTTACACAGATACGCAGTATTTT. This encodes CASSPGTNSYTDTQYF.

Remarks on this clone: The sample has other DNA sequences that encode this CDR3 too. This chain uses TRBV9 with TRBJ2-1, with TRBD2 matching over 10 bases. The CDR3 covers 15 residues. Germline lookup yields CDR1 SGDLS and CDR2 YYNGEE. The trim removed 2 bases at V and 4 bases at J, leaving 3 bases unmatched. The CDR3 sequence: CASSVGGLAYNEQFF. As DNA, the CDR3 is TGTGCCAGCAGCGTCGGGGGACTAGCGTACAATGAGCAGTTCTTC.

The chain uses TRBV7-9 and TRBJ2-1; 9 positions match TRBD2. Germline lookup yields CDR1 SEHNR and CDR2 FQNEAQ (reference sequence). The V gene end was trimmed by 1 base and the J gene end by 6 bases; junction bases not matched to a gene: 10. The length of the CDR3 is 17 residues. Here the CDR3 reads CASSLVGGREGRNEQFF. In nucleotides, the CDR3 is TGTGCCAGCAGCTTAGTAGGAGGGCGGGAGGGCCGCAATGAGCAGTTCTTC. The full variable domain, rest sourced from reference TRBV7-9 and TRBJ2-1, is DTGVSQNPRHKITKRGQNVTFRCDPISEHNRLYWYRQTLGQGPEFLTYFQNEAQLEKSRLLSDRFSAERPKGSFSTLEIQRTEQGDSAMYLCASSLVGGREGRNEQFFGPGTRLTVL.

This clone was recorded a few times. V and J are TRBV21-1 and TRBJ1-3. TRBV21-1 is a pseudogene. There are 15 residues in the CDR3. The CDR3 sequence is CASSKVAQPGNTIYF. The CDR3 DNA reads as TGTGCCAGCAGCAAAGTAGCCCAACCTGGAAACACCATATATTTT.

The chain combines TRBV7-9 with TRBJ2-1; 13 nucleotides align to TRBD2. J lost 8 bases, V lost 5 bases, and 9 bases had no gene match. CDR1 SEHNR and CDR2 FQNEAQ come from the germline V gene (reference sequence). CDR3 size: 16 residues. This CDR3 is CASSERLAGGSHEQFF. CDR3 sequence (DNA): TGTGCCAGCAGCGAACGACTAGCGGGAGGCTCACATGAGCAGTTCTTC.

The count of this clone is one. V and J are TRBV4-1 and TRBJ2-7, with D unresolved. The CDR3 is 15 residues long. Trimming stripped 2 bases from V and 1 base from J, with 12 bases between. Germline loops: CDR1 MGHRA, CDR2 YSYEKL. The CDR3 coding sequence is TGCGCCAGCAGCCAAAGTAAGGCAGATTCCTACGAGCAGTACTTC. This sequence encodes CASSQSKADSYEQYF.

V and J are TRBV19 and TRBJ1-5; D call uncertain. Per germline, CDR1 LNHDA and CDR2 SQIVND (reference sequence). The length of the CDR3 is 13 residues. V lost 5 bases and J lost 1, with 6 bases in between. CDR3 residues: CASSLGSNQPQHF. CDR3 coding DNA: TGTGCCAGTAGTTTGGGCAGCAATCAGCCCCAGCATTTT. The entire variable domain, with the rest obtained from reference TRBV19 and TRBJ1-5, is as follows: DGGITQSPKYLFRKEGQNVTLSCEQNLNHDAMYWYRQDPGQGLRLIYYSQIVNDFQKGDIAEGYSVSREKKESFPLTVTSAQKNPTAFYLCASSLGSNQPQHFGDGTRLSIL.

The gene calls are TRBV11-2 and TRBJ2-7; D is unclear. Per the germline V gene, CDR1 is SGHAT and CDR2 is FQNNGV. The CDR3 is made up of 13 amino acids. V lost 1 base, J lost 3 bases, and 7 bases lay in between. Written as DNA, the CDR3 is TGTGCCAGCAGCTTAGGGGCAGTCTACGAGCAGTACTTC. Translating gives CASSLGAVYEQYF. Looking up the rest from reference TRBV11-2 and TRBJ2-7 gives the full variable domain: EAGVAQSPRYKIIEKRQSVAFWCNPISGHATLYWYQQILGQGPKLLIQFQNNGVVDDSQLPKDRFSAERLKGVDSTLKIQPAKLEDSAVYLCASSLGAVYEQYFGPGTRLTVT.

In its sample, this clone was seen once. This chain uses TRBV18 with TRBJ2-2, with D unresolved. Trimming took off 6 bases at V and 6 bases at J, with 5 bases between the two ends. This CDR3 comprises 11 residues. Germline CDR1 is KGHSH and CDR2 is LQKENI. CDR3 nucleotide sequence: TGTGCCAGCTCTGAAGCCGGGGAGCTGTTTTTT. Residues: CASSEAGELFF.

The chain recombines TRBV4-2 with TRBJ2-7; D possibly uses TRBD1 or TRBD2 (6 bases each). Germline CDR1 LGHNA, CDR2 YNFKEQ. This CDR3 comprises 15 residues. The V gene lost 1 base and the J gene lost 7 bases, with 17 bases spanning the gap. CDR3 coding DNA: TGTGCCAGCAGCCAAGGAATTGGGGGGCTTTGGGAGCAGTACTTC. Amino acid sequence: CASSQGIGGLWEQYF.

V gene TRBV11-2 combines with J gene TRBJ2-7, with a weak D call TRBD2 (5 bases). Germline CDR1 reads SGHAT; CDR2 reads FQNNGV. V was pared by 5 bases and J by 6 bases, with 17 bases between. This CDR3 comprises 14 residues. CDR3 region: CASSPKPFEGEQYF. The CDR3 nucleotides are TGTGCCAGCAGCCCGAAGCCGTTTGAGGGCGAGCAGTACTTC.